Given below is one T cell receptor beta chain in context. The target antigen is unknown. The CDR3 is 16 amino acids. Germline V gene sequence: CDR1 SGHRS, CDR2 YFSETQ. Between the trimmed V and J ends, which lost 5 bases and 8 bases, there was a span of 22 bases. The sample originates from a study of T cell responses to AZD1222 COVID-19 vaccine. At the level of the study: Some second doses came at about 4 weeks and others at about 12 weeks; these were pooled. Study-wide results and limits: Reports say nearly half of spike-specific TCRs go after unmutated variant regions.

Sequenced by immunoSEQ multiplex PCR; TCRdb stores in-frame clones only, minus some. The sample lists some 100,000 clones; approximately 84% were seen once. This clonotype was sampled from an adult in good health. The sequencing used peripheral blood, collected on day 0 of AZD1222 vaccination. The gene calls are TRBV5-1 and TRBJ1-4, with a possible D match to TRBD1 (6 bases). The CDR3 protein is CASSRSSGGAREKLFF. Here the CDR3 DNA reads TGCGCCAGCAGTCGTAGCTCCGGGGGCGCGAGGGAAAAACTGTTTTTT.